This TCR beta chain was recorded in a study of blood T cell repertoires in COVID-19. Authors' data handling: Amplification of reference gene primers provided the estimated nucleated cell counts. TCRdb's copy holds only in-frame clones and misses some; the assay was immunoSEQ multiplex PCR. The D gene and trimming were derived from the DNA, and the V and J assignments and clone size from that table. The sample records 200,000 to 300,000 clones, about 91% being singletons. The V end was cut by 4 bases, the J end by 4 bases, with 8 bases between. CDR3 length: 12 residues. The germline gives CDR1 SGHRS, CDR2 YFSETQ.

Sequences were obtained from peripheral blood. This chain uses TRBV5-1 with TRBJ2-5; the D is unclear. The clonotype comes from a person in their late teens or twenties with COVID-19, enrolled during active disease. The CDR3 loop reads CASSALGETQYF. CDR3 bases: TGCGCCAGCAGCGCCCTCGGAGAGACCCAGTACTTC. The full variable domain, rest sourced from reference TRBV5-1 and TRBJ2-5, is KAGVTQTPRYLIKTRGQQVTLSCSPISGHRSVSWYQQTPGQGLQFLFEYFSETQRNKGNFPGRFSGRQFSNSRSEMNVSTLELGDSALYLCASSALGETQYFGPGTRLLVL.